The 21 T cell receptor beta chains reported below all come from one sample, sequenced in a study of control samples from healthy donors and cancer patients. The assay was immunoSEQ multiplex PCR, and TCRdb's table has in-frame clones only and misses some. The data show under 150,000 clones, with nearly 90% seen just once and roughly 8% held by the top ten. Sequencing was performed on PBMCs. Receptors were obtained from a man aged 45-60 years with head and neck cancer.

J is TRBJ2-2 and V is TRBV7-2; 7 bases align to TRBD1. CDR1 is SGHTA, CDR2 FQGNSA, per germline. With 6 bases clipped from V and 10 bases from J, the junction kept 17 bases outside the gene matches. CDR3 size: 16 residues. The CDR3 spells CASRGPPRDRPPELFF. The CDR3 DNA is TGTGCCAGCAGGGGCCCCCCTCGGGACAGACCGCCGGAGCTGTTTTTT.

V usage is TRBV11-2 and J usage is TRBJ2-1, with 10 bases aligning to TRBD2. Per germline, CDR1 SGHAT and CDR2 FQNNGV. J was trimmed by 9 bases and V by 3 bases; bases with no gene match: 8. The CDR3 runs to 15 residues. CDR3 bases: TGTGCCAGCAGCTTGACGGCTAGCGGGGGTATTGAGCAGTTCTTC. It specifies CASSLTASGGIEQFF. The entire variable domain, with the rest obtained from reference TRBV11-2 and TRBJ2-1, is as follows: EAGVAQSPRYKIIEKRQSVAFWCNPISGHATLYWYQQILGQGPKLLIQFQNNGVVDDSQLPKDRFSAERLKGVDSTLKIQPAKLEDSAVYLCASSLTASGGIEQFFGPGTRLTVL.

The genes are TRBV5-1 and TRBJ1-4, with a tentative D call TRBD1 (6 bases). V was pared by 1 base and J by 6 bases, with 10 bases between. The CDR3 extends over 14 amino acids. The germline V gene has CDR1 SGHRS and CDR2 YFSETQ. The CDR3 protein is CASSLSGADEKLFF. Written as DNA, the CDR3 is TGCGCCAGCAGCTTGTCAGGGGCGGATGAAAAACTGTTTTTT. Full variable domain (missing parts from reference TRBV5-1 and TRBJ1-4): KAGVTQTPRYLIKTRGQQVTLSCSPISGHRSVSWYQQTPGQGLQFLFEYFSETQRNKGNFPGRFSGRQFSNSRSEMNVSTLELGDSALYLCASSLSGADEKLFFGSGTQLSVL.

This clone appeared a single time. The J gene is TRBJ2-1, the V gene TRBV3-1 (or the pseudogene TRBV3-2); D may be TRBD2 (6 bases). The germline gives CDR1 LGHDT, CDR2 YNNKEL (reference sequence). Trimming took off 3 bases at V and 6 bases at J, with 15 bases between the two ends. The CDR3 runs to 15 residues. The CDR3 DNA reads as TGTGCCAGCAGCCATGGCATCAGGAGGGGCAATGAGCAGTTCTTC. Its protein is CASSHGIRRGNEQFF.

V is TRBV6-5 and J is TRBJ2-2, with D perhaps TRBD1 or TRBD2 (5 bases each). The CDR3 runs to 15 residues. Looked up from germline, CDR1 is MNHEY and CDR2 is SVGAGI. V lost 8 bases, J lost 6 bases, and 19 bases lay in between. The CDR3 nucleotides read TGTGCCAGCCGATGGAATCTGCCGGGGCCCGGGGAGCTGTTTTTT. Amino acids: CASRWNLPGPGELFF.

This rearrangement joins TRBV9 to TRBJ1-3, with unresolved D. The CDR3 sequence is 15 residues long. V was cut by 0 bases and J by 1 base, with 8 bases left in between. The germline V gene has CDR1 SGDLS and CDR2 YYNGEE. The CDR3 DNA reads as TGTGCCAGCAGCGTAGGTGGAGGGTCTGGAAACACCATATATTTT. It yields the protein CASSVGGGSGNTIYF.

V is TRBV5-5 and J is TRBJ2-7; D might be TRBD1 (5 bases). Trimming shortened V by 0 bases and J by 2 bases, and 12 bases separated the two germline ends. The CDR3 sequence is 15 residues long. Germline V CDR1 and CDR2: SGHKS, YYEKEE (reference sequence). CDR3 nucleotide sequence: TGTGCCAGCAGCTTGGGTGGCAGGGAAGCCTACGAGCAGTACTTC. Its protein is CASSLGGREAYEQYF.

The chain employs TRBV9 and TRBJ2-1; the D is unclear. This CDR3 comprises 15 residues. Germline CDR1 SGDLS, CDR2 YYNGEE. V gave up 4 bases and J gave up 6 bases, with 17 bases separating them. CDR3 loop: CASSTTWGRGNEQFF. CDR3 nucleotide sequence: TGTGCCAGCAGCACCACCTGGGGTCGCGGCAATGAGCAGTTCTTC.

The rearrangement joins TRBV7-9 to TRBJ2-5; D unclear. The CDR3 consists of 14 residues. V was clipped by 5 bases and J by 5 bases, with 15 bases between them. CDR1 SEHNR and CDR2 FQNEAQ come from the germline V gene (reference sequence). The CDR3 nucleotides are TGTGCCAGCAGCATGCCGTCCCGGTCGGAGACCCAGTACTTC. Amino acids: CASSMPSRSETQYF.

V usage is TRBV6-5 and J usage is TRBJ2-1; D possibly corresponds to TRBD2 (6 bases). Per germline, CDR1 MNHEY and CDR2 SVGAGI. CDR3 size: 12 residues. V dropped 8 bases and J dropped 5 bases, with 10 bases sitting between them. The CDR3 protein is CASGRNDNEQFF. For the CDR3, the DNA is TGTGCCAGCGGGAGGAACGACAATGAGCAGTTCTTC.

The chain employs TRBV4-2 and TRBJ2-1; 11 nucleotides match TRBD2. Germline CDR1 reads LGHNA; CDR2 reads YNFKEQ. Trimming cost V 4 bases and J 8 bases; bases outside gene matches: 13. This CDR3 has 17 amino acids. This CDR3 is CASSLQLAGDGIDEQFF. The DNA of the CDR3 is TGTGCCAGCAGCCTCCAACTAGCGGGAGACGGAATCGATGAGCAGTTCTTC.

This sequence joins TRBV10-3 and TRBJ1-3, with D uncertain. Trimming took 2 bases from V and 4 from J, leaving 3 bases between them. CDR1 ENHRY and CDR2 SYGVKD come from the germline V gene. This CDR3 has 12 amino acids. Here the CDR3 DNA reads TGTGCCATCAGTGAGGCGGGAAACACCATATATTTT. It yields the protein CAISEAGNTIYF.

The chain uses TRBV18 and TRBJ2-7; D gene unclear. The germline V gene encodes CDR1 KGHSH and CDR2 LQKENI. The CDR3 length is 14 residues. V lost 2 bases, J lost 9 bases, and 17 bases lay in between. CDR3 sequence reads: CASSPVTSLRRQYF. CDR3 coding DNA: TGTGCCAGCTCACCAGTTACATCGCTACGAAGGCAGTACTTC.

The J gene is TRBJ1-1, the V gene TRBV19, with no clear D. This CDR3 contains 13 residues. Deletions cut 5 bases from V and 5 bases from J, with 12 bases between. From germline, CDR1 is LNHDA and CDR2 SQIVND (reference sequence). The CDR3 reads CASSVQSRTEAFF. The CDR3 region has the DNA TGTGCCAGTAGTGTACAAAGCCGGACTGAAGCTTTCTTT.

Here the CDR3 reads CASSYGAGAGEQYF. DNA for the CDR3: TGTGCCAGCAGTTACGGGGCGGGAGCGGGTGAGCAGTACTTC. This chain links TRBV6-5 with TRBJ2-7; 7 bases are a match to TRBD2. The germline CDR1 and CDR2 sequences are MNHEY and SVGAGI. This CDR3 has 14 amino acids. V shed 2 bases and J 7 bases; nucleotides not matched to a gene: 8.

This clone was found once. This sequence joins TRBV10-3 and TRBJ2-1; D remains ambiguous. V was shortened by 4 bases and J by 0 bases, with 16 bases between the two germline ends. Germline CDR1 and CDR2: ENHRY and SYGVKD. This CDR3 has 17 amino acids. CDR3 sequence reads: CAISGGGSSSSYNEQFF. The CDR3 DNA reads TGTGCCATCAGTGGGGGTGGGTCCTCTAGCTCCTACAATGAGCAGTTCTTC.

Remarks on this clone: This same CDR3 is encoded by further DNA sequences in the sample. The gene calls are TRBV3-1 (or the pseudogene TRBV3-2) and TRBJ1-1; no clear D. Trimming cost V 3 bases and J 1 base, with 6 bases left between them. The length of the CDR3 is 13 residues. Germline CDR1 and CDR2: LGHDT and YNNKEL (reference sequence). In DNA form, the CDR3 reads TGTGCCAGCAGCCACGAACGGAACACTGAAGCTTTCTTT. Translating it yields CASSHERNTEAFF.

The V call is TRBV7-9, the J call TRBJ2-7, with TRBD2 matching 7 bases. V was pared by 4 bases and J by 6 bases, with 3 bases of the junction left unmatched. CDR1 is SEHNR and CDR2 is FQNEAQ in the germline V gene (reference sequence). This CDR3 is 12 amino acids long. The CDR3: CASSWWGGEQYF. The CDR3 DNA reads TGTGCCAGCAGCTGGTGGGGGGGCGAGCAGTACTTC.

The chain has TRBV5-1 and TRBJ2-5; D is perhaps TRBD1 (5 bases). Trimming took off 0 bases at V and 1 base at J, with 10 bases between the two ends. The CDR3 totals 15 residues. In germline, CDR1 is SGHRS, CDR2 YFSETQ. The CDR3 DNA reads TGCGCCAGCAGCTTGGTGGCAGGGCCCCAAGAGACCCAGTACTTC. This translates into CASSLVAGPQETQYF.

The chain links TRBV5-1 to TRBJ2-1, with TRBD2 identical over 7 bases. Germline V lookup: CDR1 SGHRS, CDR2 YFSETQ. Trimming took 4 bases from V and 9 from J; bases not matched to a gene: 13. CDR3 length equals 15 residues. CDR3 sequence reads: CASSALAEHLPEQFF. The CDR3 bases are TGCGCCAGCAGCGCCCTAGCGGAACACCTCCCTGAGCAGTTCTTC.

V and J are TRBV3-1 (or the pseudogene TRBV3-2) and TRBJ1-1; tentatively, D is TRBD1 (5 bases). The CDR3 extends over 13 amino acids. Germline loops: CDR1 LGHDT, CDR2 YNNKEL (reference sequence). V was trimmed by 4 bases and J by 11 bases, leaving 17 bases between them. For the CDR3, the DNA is TGTGCCAGCAGCCCCGACAGCGGGATGTGGGCTTTCTTT. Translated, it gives CASSPDSGMWAFF.